This T cell receptor beta chain came from a study of early T cells in non-severe SARS-CoV-2 infection. Findings and caveats of the study: The study's VDJdb matching favored anti-spike CD8 responses and missed private and CD4 specificities.

A word on this clonotype: The antigen is unknown.

V lost 5 bases, J lost 13 bases, and 18 bases lay in between. Germline V gene sequence: CDR1 MNHEY, CDR2 SVGAGI. The CDR3 spans 12 residues. The TCR library protocol was used to attach unique molecular identifiers. These identifiers were attached to individual cDNA molecules. TCRdb passed the 5' RACE reads through MiXCR, listing each CDR3 protein once. The profile shows about 73,000 distinct CDR3 sequences, around 13% of them singletons. Sequencing was done on a sample of whole blood. The sequence derives from an adult who was a healthcare worker with PCR-confirmed SARS-CoV-2 infection or an uninfected control (not recorded which). This sequence joins TRBV6-5 and TRBJ2-7; D may be TRBD2 (5 bases). The CDR3 coding sequence is TGTGCCAGCAGTAACACCGTGGGGAGCTATTACTTC. Protein product: CASSNTVGSYYF.